A single sample gave rise to the 13 T cell receptor beta chains below, sequenced in a study of T cells in Graves' hyperthyroidism and ophthalmopathy. Amplified TCR beta CDR3 regions derived from RNA transcripts. TCR CDR3 underwent first-round RT-PCR with the HTBI primer set. TCRdb re-called the multiplex PCR reads through MiXCR, storing one row per CDR3 protein. The sample has 280,000 or so distinct CDR3 sequences; about 25% are singletons. The sample comprised blood. These receptors were collected from a man aged 35 to 55 with Graves' hyperthyroidism that later progressed to Graves' ophthalmopathy.

This clonotype was picked up many times. This chain joins TRBV11-1 and TRBJ2-6; 10 bases are shared with TRBD1. This CDR3 is 16 amino acids long. The V segment lost 5 bases and the J segment 3 bases; nucleotides outside the gene matches: 4. The germline gives CDR1 SGHAT, CDR2 FQDESV (reference sequence). This CDR3 reads CASSLGTGVGANVLTF. CDR3 DNA sequence: TGTGCCAGCAGCCTAGGGACAGGGGTTGGGGCCAACGTCCTGACTTTC.

The rearrangement uses TRBV18 and TRBJ2-7; D may be TRBD2 (7 bases). Germline values: CDR1 KGHSH, CDR2 LQKENI. CDR3 size: 15 residues. V was clipped by 3 bases and J by 3 bases, with 15 bases between them. The DNA of the CDR3 is TGTGCCAGCTCACCGGGATGGGGGGGGCACTACGAGCAGTACTTC. Translation: CASSPGWGGHYEQYF.

This clonotype was counted ten times or more. At one end, the junction sequence differs from germline, possibly due to a read error. CDR3 protein: CASSPSRTGGNSRNTIYF. The CDR3, as DNA: TGTGCCAGTAGTCCCAGCCGGACAGGGGGCAACTCTCGAAACACCATATATTTT. This chain connects TRBV19 to TRBJ1-3, with 11 positions matching TRBD1. Looked up from germline, CDR1 is LNHDA and CDR2 is SQIVND (reference sequence). This CDR3 is 18 amino acids long.

The DNA of the CDR3 is TGCGCCAGCAGCCATGGGACACACTCCTACGAGCAGTACTTC. The encoded protein is CASSHGTHSYEQYF. The V and J genes are TRBV4-1 and TRBJ2-7, with a possible D match to TRBD1 (6 bases). The germline gives CDR1 MGHRA, CDR2 YSYEKL. Trimming stripped 3 bases from V and 0 bases from J, with 9 bases between. The CDR3 consists of 14 residues.

This clonotype was counted many times. The chain uses TRBV12-3 or TRBV12-4 and TRBJ1-5, with D perhaps TRBD1 (5 bases). The CDR3 is made up of 12 amino acids. Trimming left V 7 bases short and J 5 bases short, with 9 bases between. CDR3 amino acids: CASTLGDQPQHF. For the CDR3, the DNA is TGTGCCAGCACCCTGGGGGATCAGCCCCAGCATTTT.

The chain joins TRBV19 to TRBJ1-5; D perhaps matches TRBD1 (6 bases). Per germline, CDR1 LNHDA and CDR2 SQIVND (reference sequence). V dropped 7 bases and J dropped 6 bases, with 16 bases sitting between them. The CDR3 totals 14 residues. The CDR3 region is CASNSQGLGQPQHF. CDR3 coding DNA: TGTGCCAGTAACTCACAGGGTCTGGGTCAGCCCCAGCATTTT.

This clonotype was seen repeatedly, ten times or more. The chain uses TRBV12-3 or TRBV12-4 and TRBJ1-1; D perhaps matches TRBD1 (6 bases). The CDR3 length is 15 residues. V lost 7 bases, J lost 3 bases, and 18 bases lay in between. For the CDR3, the DNA is TGTGCCAGCACCCCTCCGATAGGGGGGTACACTGAAGCTTTCTTT. Protein product: CASTPPIGGYTEAFF.

This clonotype was seen at least ten times. This chain links TRBV20-1 with TRBJ2-5; perhaps TRBD2 as D (6 bases). This CDR3 spans 14 amino acids. Germline V gene data show CDR1 as DFQATT and CDR2 as SNEGSKA (reference sequence). Trimming took 2 bases from V and 4 from J, leaving 14 bases between them. This chain's CDR3 is CSARPRLGGETQYF. The CDR3 nucleotides are TGCAGTGCTAGACCCAGGTTGGGGGGAGAGACCCAGTACTTC.

This clonotype came up many times. This chain's CDR3 is CASSYTRTSGPYEQYF. The DNA of the CDR3 is TGTGCCAGCAGTTACACCAGGACTAGCGGCCCCTACGAGCAGTACTTC. The rearrangement links TRBV6-5 to TRBJ2-7; 10 bases are a match to TRBD2. There are 16 residues in the CDR3. Germline lookup yields CDR1 MNHEY and CDR2 SVGAGI. V shed 2 bases, J shed 2 bases, and the junction held 6 bases outside the gene matches.

The V gene is TRBV12-3 or TRBV12-4, the J gene TRBJ2-2, with D possibly TRBD2 on 6 matching bases. V was clipped by 6 bases and J by 2 bases, with 16 bases between them. The CDR3 totals 16 residues. The CDR3 DNA follows: TGTGCCAGCAGGCTGATTGGAGGGTATAACACCGGGGAGCTGTTTTTT. This encodes CASRLIGGYNTGELFF.

This clonotype was observed a few times. V usage is TRBV6-4 and J usage is TRBJ2-2, with no clear D. CDR1 and CDR2 (germline): MRHNA, SNTAGT. CDR3 size: 14 residues. The V end lost 5 bases, the J end lost 1 base, and 8 bases lay between the germline ends. Written as DNA, the CDR3 is TGTGCCAGCAGTCCACGCATGAACACCGGGGAGCTGTTTTTT. Its protein is CASSPRMNTGELFF.

This clonotype was seen only once. The rearrangement links TRBV7-2 to TRBJ2-5; no reliable D call. The germline CDR1 and CDR2 sequences are SGHTA and FQGNSA. V shed 1 base and J shed 5 bases, with 17 bases lying between them. This CDR3 is 16 amino acids long. This chain's CDR3 is CASSLEADPLRETQYF. The CDR3 nucleotides read TGTGCCAGCAGCTTAGAGGCTGATCCTTTACGGGAGACCCAGTACTTC.

This clonotype was picked up a small number of times. The chain couples TRBV6-5 to TRBJ1-1; no clear D. Per germline, CDR1 MNHEY and CDR2 SVGAGI. The CDR3 spans 11 residues. Trimming cost V 2 bases and J 9 bases, with 7 bases left between them. CDR3 nucleotide sequence: TGTGCCAGCAGTTACATGTCCCAAGCTTTCTTT. Residues: CASSYMSQAFF.